This T cell receptor beta chain was captured by sequencing in a study of blood T cell repertoires in COVID-19. Study-level background: COVID-19 samples collected from the United States, Italy and Spain covered acute and convalescent phases.

Produced via immunoSEQ multiplex PCR; TCRdb's table is partial and in-frame only. The sample carries 350,000 to 450,000 clones, 80% to 90% recorded once. Sample: PBMCs or T cells enriched from blood (not recorded which). The TCR originated in a man aged 25 to 40 who had recovered from COVID-19.

The CDR3 nucleotides read TGTGCCAGCTCACCATTACAGGGCGAGGGAAACACCATATATTTT. This encodes CASSPLQGEGNTIYF. The chain couples TRBV18 to TRBJ1-3; tentatively, D is TRBD1 (6 bases). The CDR3 totals 15 residues. Germline CDR1 KGHSH, CDR2 LQKENI. V lost 2 bases, J lost 4 bases, and 12 bases lay in between. Complete variable domain (other parts from reference TRBV18 and TRBJ1-3): NAGVMQNPRHLVRRRGQEARLRCSPMKGHSHVYWYRQLPEEGLKFMVYLQKENIIDESGMPKERFSAEFPKEGPSILRIQQVVRGDSAAYFCASSPLQGEGNTIYFGEGSWLTVV.